A selection of T cell receptor beta chains follows, all from one sample in a study of cytomegalovirus exposure and HLA in healthy donors. Using immunoSEQ multiplex PCR, the repertoire was profiled, and TCRdb retains in-frame clones only, with some absent. This table has 250,000 to 300,000 clones, 80% to 90% appearing once. The sequencing input was PBMCs. Receptors originate from a woman aged 18-29 years in good health and CMV-seronegative. Both conserved end residues are part of each CDR3. Each record gives: J gene, clone size, D gene, V gene, CDR3 protein, CDR3 DNA. A D gene is named only where the DNA matches it firmly. Expanded clones are given a class, and other clones once, few, many or no size at all.

TRBJ1-5,-,-,TRBV28,CASSSPSRQNQPQHF,TGTGCCAGCAGTTCCCCATCCCGACAGAATCAGCCCCAGCATTTT
TRBJ2-3,-,TRBD2,TRBV10-1,CASTSGGADTQYF,TGCGCCAGCACTAGCGGGGGGGCAGATACGCAGTATTTT
TRBJ2-7,-,TRBD1,TRBV11-3,CASSLRQGDSEQYF,TGTGCCAGCAGCCTCCGACAGGGGGATTCCGAGCAGTACTTC
TRBJ2-1,-,-,TRBV11-2,CASSPVGRVDNEQFF,TGTGCCAGCAGCCCCGTGGGCAGGGTTGACAATGAGCAGTTCTTC
TRBJ2-7,few,TRBD2,TRBV10-3,CAISEWVLAGEQYF,TGTGCCATCAGTGAGTGGGTACTAGCGGGTGAGCAGTACTTC
TRBJ2-3,-,TRBD2,TRBV30,CAWSVTRTSGSRTDTQYF,TGTGCCTGGAGTGTAACCCGGACTAGCGGATCTCGCACAGATACGCAGTATTTT
TRBJ2-1,-,-,TRBV5-1,CASSWGVAYNEQFF,TGCGCCAGCAGCTGGGGGGTCGCCTACAATGAGCAGTTCTTC
TRBJ2-3,-,-,TRBV5-1,CASSLILTDTQYF,TGCGCCAGCAGCTTGATCTTAACAGATACGCAGTATTTT
TRBJ1-2,-,TRBD1,TRBV27,CASSLYGGDRLYNYGYTF,TGTGCCAGCAGTTTATACGGTGGGGACAGGCTCTATAACTATGGCTACACCTTC
TRBJ2-1,-,TRBD2,TRBV11-2,CASSSYAASGPNEQFF,TGTGCCAGCAGCTCATATGCGGCTAGCGGGCCGAATGAGCAGTTCTTC
TRBJ1-1,-,-,TRBV30,CAWGGRAGNTEAFF,TGTGCCTGGGGGGGGAGGGCCGGAAACACTGAAGCTTTCTTT
TRBJ1-4,few,TRBD1,TRBV4-1,CASSPRDRVVSNEKLFF,TGCGCCAGCAGCCCCCGGGACAGGGTCGTGAGTAATGAAAAACTGTTTTTT
TRBJ1-1,once,-,TRBV6-5,CASSPGWNTEAFF,TGTGCCAGCAGCCCGGGTTGGAACACTGAAGCTTTCTTT
TRBJ1-5,-,-,TRBV10-3,CAISSGQQINQPQHF,TGTGCCATCAGTTCTGGACAACAGATTAATCAGCCCCAGCATTTT
TRBJ1-2,-,TRBD1,TRBV25-1,CASSDIVGPAGGNGYTF,TGTGCCAGCAGTGATATTGTGGGGCCTGCAGGGGGCAATGGCTACACCTTC
TRBJ2-1,-,-,TRBV5-1,CASSLGGKGSSYNEQFF,TGCGCCAGCAGCTTGGGGGGAAAAGGGAGCTCCTACAATGAGCAGTTCTTC
TRBJ2-7,-,-,TRBV29-1,CSVVGSYEQYF,TGCAGCGTTGTTGGTAGCTACGAGCAGTACTTC
TRBJ2-3,-,TRBD1,TRBV25-1,CASSEFGTGVADTQYF,TGTGCCAGCAGTGAATTTGGGACAGGGGTGGCAGATACGCAGTATTTT
TRBJ1-1,-,-,TRBV27,CASSLTARPNTEAFF,TGTGCCAGCAGTTTGACCGCTAGGCCGAACACTGAAGCTTTCTTT
TRBJ2-1,-,-,TRBV27,CASSGNQGSLLSYNEQFF,TGTGCCAGCAGTGGGAACCAGGGCAGCCTACTCTCCTACAATGAGCAGTTCTTC
TRBJ1-1,-,-,TRBV11-3,CASSLDGGQIGGTEAFF,TGTGCCAGCAGCTTAGACGGGGGGCAGATAGGAGGAACTGAAGCTTTCTTT
TRBJ2-5,-,-,TRBV30,CAWRYSQETQYF,TGTGCCTGGAGGTACAGCCAAGAGACCCAGTACTTC
TRBJ2-7,few,-,TRBV4-3,CASSQSPGYEQYF,TGCGCCAGCAGCCAATCTCCGGGCTACGAGCAGTACTTC
TRBJ1-6,-,-,TRBV5-1,CASSLARRDIHNSPLHF,TGCGCCAGCAGCTTGGCCCGCCGGGACATACATAATTCACCCCTCCACTTT
TRBJ2-7,-,TRBD1,TRBV7-2,CASSGRRVTGVGEQYF,TGTGCCAGCAGCGGCCGCAGGGTGACAGGGGTCGGCGAGCAGTACTTC
TRBJ2-7,-,TRBD1,TRBV16,CASSQPGQGFHEQYF,TGTGCCAGCAGCCAACCGGGACAGGGGTTCCACGAGCAGTACTTC
TRBJ2-1,-,TRBD2,TRBV6-1,CASSDPSGILTNEQFF,TGTGCCAGCAGTGACCCTAGCGGGATTCTAACAAATGAGCAGTTCTTC
TRBJ2-3,-,TRBD2,TRBV11-3,CASSSGRGVTQYF,TGTGCCAGCAGCTCCGGGCGGGGGGTTACGCAGTATTTT
TRBJ2-2,-,TRBD1,TRBV19,CASTQAGGANTGELFF,TGTGCCAGTACCCAGGCAGGGGGCGCGAACACCGGGGAGCTGTTTTTT
TRBJ2-7,-,TRBD1,TRBV9,CASSVGQGPFYEQYF,TGTGCCAGCAGCGTGGGACAGGGCCCCTTCTACGAGCAGTACTTC
TRBJ2-1,-,TRBD1,TRBV6-5,CASRETGVYNEQFF,TGTGCCAGCAGGGAGACAGGGGTCTACAATGAGCAGTTCTTC
TRBJ1-2,-,-,TRBV4-3,CASSRQQGYYGYTF,TGCGCCAGCAGCCGCCAACAGGGATACTATGGCTACACCTTC
TRBJ1-4,-,-,TRBV30,CAWSVAGMREKLFF,TGTGCCTGGAGTGTAGCAGGGATGCGGGAAAAACTGTTTTTT
TRBJ1-1,-,TRBD1,TRBV6-5,CASSYSWTGQTEAFF,TGTGCCAGCAGTTACTCCTGGACAGGGCAAACTGAAGCTTTCTTT
TRBJ2-1,-,-,TRBV5-1,CASSLGRGATYNEQFF,TGCGCCAGCAGCTTGGGTCGGGGGGCTACCTACAATGAGCAGTTCTTC
TRBJ2-3,-,-,TRBV2,CASSQRGLLGDTQYF,TGTGCCAGCAGTCAGCGTGGACTGCTCGGGGATACGCAGTATTTT
TRBJ2-5,-,-,TRBV5-8,CASSLGSGETQYF,TGTGCCAGCAGCTTGGGAAGCGGGGAGACCCAGTACTTC
TRBJ2-3,-,-,TRBV7-8,CASSPPPRGSTDTQYF,TGTGCCAGCAGCCCCCCCCCGCGGGGCAGCACAGATACGCAGTATTTT
TRBJ2-7,-,-,TRBV28,CASSFGQGYEQYF,TGTGCCAGCAGTTTTGGCCAGGGCTACGAGCAGTACTTC
TRBJ2-2,-,TRBD1,TRBV6-6,CASSTDRTNTGELFF,TGTGCCAGCAGTACGGACAGGACGAACACCGGGGAGCTGTTTTTT
TRBJ1-3,-,-,TRBV28,CASSLFSGNTIYF,TGTGCCAGCAGTCTCTTCTCTGGAAACACCATATATTTT
TRBJ2-7,-,-,TRBV6-5,CASSPRGNTYEQYF,TGTGCCAGCAGTCCTCGGGGGAACACCTACGAGCAGTACTTC
TRBJ1-1,-,TRBD1,TRBV27,CASSLSYRTGGGTEAFF,TGTGCCAGCAGTTTATCCTACCGGACAGGGGGAGGGACTGAAGCTTTCTTT
TRBJ2-1,-,TRBD1,TRBV7-2,CASSWDRGGVNEQFF,TGTGCCAGCAGCTGGGACAGGGGCGGTGTCAATGAGCAGTTCTTC
TRBJ1-1,-,-,TRBV30,CAWSAELSGATEAFF,TGTGCCTGGAGTGCAGAACTATCAGGGGCCACTGAAGCTTTCTTT
TRBJ1-1,-,-,TRBV6-5,CASSYGLVTGNTEAFF,TGTGCCAGCAGTTACGGCCTAGTTACAGGGAACACTGAAGCTTTCTTT
TRBJ2-6,-,TRBD1,TRBV9,CASKPTGGLGGANVLTF,TGTGCCAGCAAACCGACAGGGGGGTTAGGAGGGGCCAACGTCCTGACTTTC
TRBJ2-7,-,TRBD1,TRBV6-5,CASSYRQGTGSYEQYF,TGTGCCAGCAGTTATAGGCAGGGGACAGGGTCCTACGAGCAGTACTTC
TRBJ1-4,-,TRBD1,TRBV9,CASSVGRGREKLFF,TGTGCCAGCAGCGTCGGCAGGGGGCGGGAAAAACTGTTTTTT
TRBJ1-5,-,-,TRBV6-1,CASSERGAGNQPQHF,TGTGCCAGCAGTGAGCGGGGGGCAGGGAATCAGCCCCAGCATTTT
TRBJ1-1,-,-,TRBV29-1,CSVDSDGSTEAFF,TGCAGCGTTGACAGTGACGGGAGCACTGAAGCTTTCTTT
TRBJ2-7,-,TRBD2,TRBV7-3,CASSLAGTSVYEQYF,TGTGCCAGCAGCCTTGCCGGGACTAGCGTTTACGAGCAGTACTTC
TRBJ2-1,-,TRBD2,TRBV27,CASGPPGLAGVREQFF,TGTGCCAGCGGTCCCCCGGGACTAGCGGGGGTACGGGAGCAGTTCTTC